Below are 5 T cell receptor beta chains sequenced from a single sample in a study of read filtering for tumor transcriptome and immune sequencing. From approximately 430 ng of RNA, a library with molecular barcoded alpha/delta and beta/gamma adaptors was made. Each CDR3 protein gets one entry after TCRdb re-called the reads with MiXCR. The table records 35,000 to 55,000 distinct CDR3 sequences, 9.5% to 15% of them present only once. The specimen was a population of CD138-negative cells sorted from bone marrow. Receptors originate from a donor at least 40 years old with multiple myeloma.

This clonotype has a count of ten or more. The chain employs TRBV7-2 and TRBJ2-5; perhaps TRBD2 as D (6 bases). CDR1 and CDR2 (germline): SGHTA, FQGNSA. Trimming took off 1 base at V and 5 bases at J, with 14 bases between the two ends. The CDR3 totals 15 residues. CDR3 protein: CASSLGRERVETQYF. For the CDR3, the DNA is TGTGCCAGCAGCTTAGGACGGGAGCGGGTGGAGACCCAGTACTTC.

This clonotype was detected many times. The rearrangement links TRBV12-5 to TRBJ2-3; 7 bases match TRBD2. The CDR3 totals 12 residues. Trimming removed 8 bases from V and 3 bases from J; junction bases left unmatched: 2. Germline CDR1 LGHNT, CDR2 FRNRAP. CDR3 residues: CASSGATDTQYF. The CDR3, as DNA: TGTGCTAGTAGCGGGGCAACAGATACGCAGTATTTT. Variable domain in full (rest from reference TRBV12-5 and TRBJ2-3): DARVTQTPRHKVTEMGQEVTMRCQPILGHNTVFWYRQTMMQGLELLAYFRNRAPLDDSGMPKDRFSAEMPDATLATLKIQPSEPRDSAVYFCASSGATDTQYFGPGTRLTVL.

This clonotype was detected many times. The chain links TRBV29-1 to TRBJ2-7; weak D call: TRBD1 (6 bases). CDR1 and CDR2 from the germline V gene are SQVTM and ANQGSEA. The CDR3 is made up of 14 amino acids. Trimming left V 5 bases short and J 2 bases short, with 16 bases between. CDR3 nucleotides: TGCAGCGTTAAAGTCGACAGGAGTCCCTACGAGCAGTACTTC. This codes for CSVKVDRSPYEQYF.

The table lists this clonotype with many counts. This chain joins TRBV25-1 and TRBJ2-1; a weak D match, TRBD2 (5 bases). Per germline, CDR1 MGHDK and CDR2 SYGVNS. Trimming took off 7 bases at V and 6 bases at J, with 19 bases between the two ends. This CDR3 has 15 amino acids. CDR3 sequence: CASNTNRGSGNEQFF. The CDR3 DNA reads as TGTGCCAGCAACACAAATCGGGGTTCGGGCAATGAGCAGTTCTTC.

This clonotype was seen a few times. The rearrangement joins TRBV20-1 to TRBJ2-1; the match to TRBD2 covers 8 bases. Germline CDR1 DFQATT, CDR2 SNEGSKA (reference sequence). With 6 bases clipped from V and 7 bases from J, the junction kept 17 bases outside the gene matches. This CDR3 has 16 residues. The CDR3 reads CSARLFLSGVLNEQFF. The CDR3 DNA follows: TGCAGTGCCAGACTATTCCTTAGCGGGGTTTTGAATGAGCAGTTCTTC.